The present T cell receptor (beta chain) was sequenced within a study of Ad26.COV2.S vaccination and SARS-CoV-2 variants. Assay used: immunoSEQ multiplex PCR; TCRdb lists only in-frame clones, some missing. The sample has around 450,000 clones; nearly 90% are singletons. Treatment of the sample: about 20 received Ad26.COV2.S at low or high dose, single or two shots; roughly five received placebo; per-sample allocation not given. Day 63 after the first injection of vaccine or placebo was the sampling time. The CDR3 length is 18 residues. Germline V gene sequence: CDR1 LNHNV, CDR2 YYDKDF (reference sequence). Between the trimmed V and J ends, which lost 1 base and 2 bases, there was a span of 17 bases.

The sample here was peripheral blood, taken in a trial of Ad26.COV2.S vaccine versus placebo. This clonotype was obtained from a person aged 18-65 years who received the Ad26.COV2.S COVID-19 vaccine or a placebo. The rearrangement uses TRBV15 and TRBJ1-4; no firm D call. The CDR3 DNA reads as TGTGCCACCAGCAGAGGCGAGGTGGATAGTGAGACTAATGAAAAACTGTTTTTT. Protein product: CATSRGEVDSETNEKLFF. The variable domain in full, with the rest retrieved from reference TRBV15 and TRBJ1-4, is DAMVIQNPRYQVTQFGKPVTLSCSQTLNHNVMYWYQQKSSQAPKLLFHYYDKDFNNEADTPDNFQSRRPNTSFCFLDIRSPGLGDTAMYLCATSRGEVDSETNEKLFFGSGTQLSVL.